The clone carrying this T cell receptor beta chain was detected many times. The data were taken from a study of CD8 T cells in ankylosing spondylitis. TCRdb recomputed calls from the 5' RACE reads with MiXCR, one row per CDR3 protein. The sample comprises 150,000 to 250,000 distinct CDR3 sequences, around 13% of which are singletons, and 16% rests with the top ten. This sequence originates from a male donor with ankylosing spondylitis or in good health (not recorded which). Material for sequencing was blood, either unsorted or a sorted T cell fraction (not recorded which).

The CDR3 here is CASSQSDSDSYEQYF. The CDR3 bases are TGCGCCAGCAGTCAGTCCGACAGTGACTCCTACGAGCAGTACTTC. This rearrangement joins TRBV5-1 to TRBJ2-7; D is perhaps TRBD1 (5 bases). V was pared by 5 bases and J by 0 bases, with 15 bases between. The CDR3 has 15 amino acids. Germline loops: CDR1 SGHRS, CDR2 YFSETQ.